Below, one T cell receptor (beta chain) is given with its context. Its specificity is not known. Sequenced with the Oncomine TCR Beta short-read assay was DNA taken from cultured CD4+ T cells. TCRdb fed the PCR reads into MiXCR, producing one record per CDR3 protein. The sample carries fewer than 20,000 distinct CDR3 sequences, roughly half recorded once. The germline gives CDR1 SQVTM, CDR2 ANQGSEA. Trimming left V 5 bases short and J 0 bases short, with 1 base between. This CDR3 is 11 amino acids long. The data were taken from a study of vaccination and CD4 T cells after COVID-19. Study-wide background: The authors gave control cultures a CEFX pool, an HIV-1 Nef pool, or no peptide. General observations from the study: SARS-CoV-2-reactive clonotype medians increased from about 20 to 38, not significantly.

Treatment defined: roughly 11-day PBMC culture with coronavirus spike peptide pools or control peptides (ViraFEST assay). The sequencing input was CD4+ T cells from blood, cultured in vitro. The receptor was isolated from a human donor who had recovered from COVID-19. The chain carries TRBV29-1 and TRBJ2-2; D is ambiguous. The CDR3 is CSVTNTGELFF. DNA of the CDR3: TGCAGCGTTACGAACACCGGGGAGCTGTTTTTT.